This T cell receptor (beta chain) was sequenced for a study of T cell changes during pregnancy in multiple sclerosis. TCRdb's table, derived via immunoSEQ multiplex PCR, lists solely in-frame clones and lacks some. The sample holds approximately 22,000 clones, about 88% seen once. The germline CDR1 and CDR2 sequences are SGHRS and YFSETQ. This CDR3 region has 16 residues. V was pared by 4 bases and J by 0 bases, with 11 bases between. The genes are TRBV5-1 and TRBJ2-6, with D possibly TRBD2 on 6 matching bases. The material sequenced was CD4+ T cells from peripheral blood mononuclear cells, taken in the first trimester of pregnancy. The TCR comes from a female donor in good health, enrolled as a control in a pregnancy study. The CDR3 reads CASSRRGTSGANVLTF. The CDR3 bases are TGCGCCAGCAGCCGACGGGGGACCTCTGGGGCCAACGTCCTGACTTTC.